Below, 21 T cell receptor beta chains from the same sample are listed, as sequenced in a study of post-analysis software for immune sequencing data. Presence of unique molecular identifiers characterized the TCR beta cDNA libraries. TCRdb re-analysed the PCR reads in MiXCR, keeping a single row per CDR3 protein. The table has about 400,000 distinct CDR3 sequences, about a third seen once. Antigens of these TCRs are unknown. Findings and caveats of the study: TRBV segments more frequent in patients than in controls numbered roughly 5 and included TRBV5-6, TRBV5-1 and TRBV20-1.

The sample was blood. Receptors were obtained from a girl aged 10 to 17 with multiple sclerosis.

The chain employs TRBV27 and TRBJ2-1, with 13 positions matching TRBD2. Germline V gene sequence: CDR1 MNHEY, CDR2 SMNVEV (reference sequence). The CDR3 covers 16 residues. J gave up 5 bases and V 3 bases, and 4 bases lay outside the gene matches. CDR3 residues: CASSFQTSGGDNEQFF. DNA for the CDR3: TGTGCCAGCAGTTTCCAAACTAGCGGGGGGGACAATGAGCAGTTCTTC.

This clonotype was detected a few times. The chain is built from TRBV27 and TRBJ1-2; the D gene is possibly TRBD1 (5 bases). V lost 2 bases, J lost 8 bases, and 15 bases lay in between. The germline V gene encodes CDR1 MNHEY and CDR2 SMNVEV (reference sequence). The CDR3 spans 14 residues. CDR3 sequence (DNA): TGTGCCAGCAGTTTAAGAAGAGGGACGGGAGGCTACACCTTC. Protein product: CASSLRRGTGGYTF.

This clonotype was seen a handful of times. A read error may account for a junction end that differs from germline. The gene calls are TRBV20-1 and TRBJ2-3; D possibly corresponds to TRBD1 (6 bases). Germline V CDR1 and CDR2: DFQATT, SNEGSKA (reference sequence). CDR3 length equals 15 residues. The CDR3 DNA reads TGTAGTGCTAACTCGGACAGCTGGTTGACAGATACGCAGTATTTT. Its protein product is CSANSDSWLTDTQYF.

This chain connects TRBV18 to TRBJ2-3, with 10 bases fitting TRBD1. The germline V gene encodes CDR1 KGHSH and CDR2 LQKENI. The CDR3 is 16 amino acids. Trimming cost V 3 bases and J 0 bases; bases outside gene matches: 3. As DNA, the CDR3 is TGTGCCAGCTCACCCCGGGACAGGGGAAGCACAGATACGCAGTATTTT. Translated, it gives CASSPRDRGSTDTQYF.

This clonotype was seen a handful of times. This chain joins TRBV20-1 and TRBJ1-1, with TRBD1 as a possible D gene (5 bases). This CDR3 has 13 residues. With 6 bases removed from V and 4 bases from J, the gap between germline ends came to 15 bases. Germline values: CDR1 DFQATT, CDR2 SNEGSKA (reference sequence). The DNA of the CDR3 is TGCAGTGCGGATAGGGGTGGTTCCACTGAAGCTTTCTTT. Translation: CSADRGGSTEAFF.

The CDR3 here is CASSPTGPSNQPQHF. CDR3 nucleotide sequence: TGCGCCAGCAGCCCCACAGGGCCTAGCAATCAGCCCCAGCATTTT. The chain employs TRBV4-1 and TRBJ1-5; TRBD1 might be the D (6 bases). This CDR3 has 15 residues. The V end lost 4 bases, the J end lost 0 bases, and 10 bases lay between the germline ends. CDR1 and CDR2 from the germline V gene are MGHRA and YSYEKL.

The rearrangement links TRBV6-2 or TRBV6-3 to TRBJ1-5; 7 bases line up with TRBD1. Germline values: CDR1 MNHEY, CDR2 SVGEGT. This CDR3 comprises 17 residues. The trim removed 5 bases at V and 0 bases at J, leaving 10 bases unmatched. CDR3 coding DNA: TGTGCCAGCAGTAGGGGGGAGGGGGCTTATAGCAATCAGCCCCAGCATTTT. Protein: CASSRGEGAYSNQPQHF.

Ten or more counts support this clonotype. The rearrangement joins TRBV7-2 to TRBJ1-6; D remains unclear. The V and J ends lost 2 bases and 0 bases respectively, with 8 bases between them. Germline CDR1 is SGHTA and CDR2 is FQGNSA. This CDR3 spans 16 amino acids. This chain's CDR3 is CASSLRQNSYNSPLHF. CDR3 bases: TGTGCCAGCAGCTTAAGACAAAACTCCTATAATTCACCCCTCCACTTT.

This clonotype came up a few times. The chain uses TRBV20-1 and TRBJ1-4; D is possibly TRBD1 (6 bases). The CDR3 runs 16 residues. Trimming shortened V by 1 base and J by 1 base, and 13 bases separated the two germline ends. Per the germline V gene, CDR1 is DFQATT and CDR2 is SNEGSKA (reference sequence). CDR3 in DNA: TGCAGTGCTAGAGTGGGGGCCGTTGTAACTAATGAAAAACTGTTTTTT. Translating it yields CSARVGAVVTNEKLFF.

This clonotype showed up just a few times. The chain has TRBV10-3 and TRBJ2-5; 7 bases fit TRBD2. CDR3 length: 13 amino acids. The V segment lost 4 bases and the J segment 5 bases; nucleotides outside the gene matches: 4. Germline assignment: CDR1 ENHRY and CDR2 SYGVKD. CDR3 region: CAISVGDYETQYF. CDR3 bases: TGTGCCATCAGTGTCGGGGACTACGAGACCCAGTACTTC.

V is TRBV20-1 and J is TRBJ2-1, with a possible D match to TRBD1 (6 bases). CDR1 is DFQATT, CDR2 SNEGSKA, per germline (reference sequence). This CDR3 has 14 amino acids. Deletions cut 6 bases from V and 4 bases from J, with 16 bases between. The CDR3, as DNA: TGCAGTGCCCCCCCTGGGGACATTTACAATGAGCAGTTCTTC. Translated: CSAPPGDIYNEQFF.

This rearrangement joins TRBV5-1 to TRBJ2-1, with 11 nucleotides matching TRBD2. The CDR3 covers 14 residues. The junction had 5 bases not matched to a gene; V was cut back by 2 bases and J by 10 bases. Germline assignment: CDR1 SGHRS and CDR2 YFSETQ. The CDR3 sequence: CASSLLAGEREQFF. CDR3 DNA sequence: TGCGCCAGCAGCTTACTAGCGGGGGAGCGCGAGCAGTTCTTC.

The chain joins TRBV4-1 to TRBJ2-7, with D possibly being TRBD2 (6 bases). From germline, CDR1 is MGHRA and CDR2 YSYEKL. The CDR3 is made up of 17 amino acids. Trimming stripped 0 bases from V and 0 bases from J, with 15 bases between. The CDR3 spells CASSQDRSRGSSYEQYF. The CDR3 region has the DNA TGCGCCAGCAGCCAAGATAGGAGCCGGGGGAGCTCCTACGAGCAGTACTTC.

Details on this clonotype: An end of the junction does not agree with germline; a read error may underlie this. The gene calls are TRBV4-1 and TRBJ2-3, with D perhaps matching TRBD2 (7 bases). Looked up from germline, CDR1 is MGHRA and CDR2 is YSYEKL. The CDR3 is 17 amino acids. Here the CDR3 DNA reads TGCGCCAGCAGCCAAGTTTTATACGGGGGGCAGACAGATGCGCAGTATTTT. Its translation: CASSQVLYGGQTDAQYF.

This clonotype was counted between two and nine times. The chain couples TRBV7-9 to TRBJ1-6; no firm D call. V lost 5 bases to trimming and J lost 5 bases, with 7 bases between them. CDR3 length: 13 residues. In germline, CDR1 is SEHNR, CDR2 FQNEAQ (reference sequence). CDR3 region: CASSPTDNSPLHF. The CDR3 region has the DNA TGTGCCAGCAGCCCGACGGATAATTCACCCCTCCACTTT.

This sequence joins TRBV5-1 and TRBJ2-1, with 12 bases identical to TRBD1. CDR3 length: 16 amino acids. Germline-derived CDR1 and CDR2 are SGHRS and YFSETQ. The trim removed 3 bases at V and 5 bases at J, leaving 6 bases unmatched. The CDR3 nucleotides are TGCGCCAGCAGCTCATGGGGGGACAGGGGGCACAATGAGCAGTTCTTC. Amino acid sequence: CASSSWGDRGHNEQFF.

The V gene is TRBV11-3, the J gene TRBJ2-1, with D maybe TRBD2 (7 bases). V dropped 2 bases and J dropped 4 bases, with 24 bases sitting between them. The length of the CDR3 is 19 residues. CDR1 and CDR2 (germline): SGHNT, YENEEA. The DNA of the CDR3 is TGTGCCAGCAGCTTATTGGGGGGGATACGGACAGCCCCTTACAATGAGCAGTTCTTC. This encodes CASSLLGGIRTAPYNEQFF.

The chain links TRBV12-3 or TRBV12-4 to TRBJ2-1; D is perhaps TRBD1 (7 bases). This CDR3 has 15 amino acids. V was cut by 6 bases and J by 9 bases, with 21 bases left in between. This chain's CDR3 is CASRGRRGLHSEQFF. The DNA for the CDR3 is TGTGCCAGCAGGGGGCGGAGGGGGCTACACAGTGAGCAGTTCTTC.

V gene TRBV3-1 combines with J gene TRBJ2-3; tentative D call: TRBD2 (6 bases). Germline V gene lookup returns CDR1 LGHDT and CDR2 YNNKEL (reference sequence). Trimming took off 1 base at V and 2 bases at J, with 13 bases between the two ends. The CDR3 has 16 residues. CDR3: CASSQATTGDTDTQYF. CDR3 nucleotide sequence: TGTGCCAGCAGCCAAGCGACGACGGGGGACACAGATACGCAGTATTTT.

J is TRBJ1-2 and V is TRBV6-5; 8 bases agree with TRBD1. After removal of 7 bases from V and 8 bases from J, the junction contained 12 bases not matched to a gene. Germline CDR1 reads MNHEY; CDR2 reads SVGAGI. The CDR3 is 14 amino acids. The CDR3, as DNA: TGTGCCAGCACCCGGGACAGGCGGCATCAGGGCTACACCTTC. Residues: CASTRDRRHQGYTF.

The rearrangement joins TRBV6-2 or TRBV6-3 to TRBJ1-5; no firm D call. The CDR3 spans 13 residues. Trimming shortened V by 6 bases and J by 7 bases, and 13 bases separated the two germline ends. Germline assignment: CDR1 MNHEY and CDR2 SVGEGT. The CDR3 DNA reads TGTGCCAGCAGCTTACTGCTGGGCCAGCCCCAGCATTTT. Its translation: CASSLLLGQPQHF.